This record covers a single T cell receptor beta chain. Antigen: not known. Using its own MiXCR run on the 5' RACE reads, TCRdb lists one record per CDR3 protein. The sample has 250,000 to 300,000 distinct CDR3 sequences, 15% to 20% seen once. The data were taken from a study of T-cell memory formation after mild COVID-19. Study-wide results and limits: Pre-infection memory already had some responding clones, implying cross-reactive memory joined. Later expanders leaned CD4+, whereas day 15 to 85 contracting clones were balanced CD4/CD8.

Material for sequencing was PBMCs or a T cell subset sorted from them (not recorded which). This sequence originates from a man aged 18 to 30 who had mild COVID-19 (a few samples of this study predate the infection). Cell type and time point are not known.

Here the CDR3 DNA reads TGTGCCAGCAGCTCAACAGGGTTCAATCAGCCCCAGCATTTT. Translation: CASSSTGFNQPQHF. The chain recombines TRBV7-9 with TRBJ1-5, with D perhaps matching TRBD1 (6 bases). The CDR3 sequence is 14 residues long. With 4 bases removed from V and 3 bases from J, the gap between germline ends came to 10 bases. Germline V gives CDR1 SEHNR, CDR2 FQNEAQ (reference sequence).